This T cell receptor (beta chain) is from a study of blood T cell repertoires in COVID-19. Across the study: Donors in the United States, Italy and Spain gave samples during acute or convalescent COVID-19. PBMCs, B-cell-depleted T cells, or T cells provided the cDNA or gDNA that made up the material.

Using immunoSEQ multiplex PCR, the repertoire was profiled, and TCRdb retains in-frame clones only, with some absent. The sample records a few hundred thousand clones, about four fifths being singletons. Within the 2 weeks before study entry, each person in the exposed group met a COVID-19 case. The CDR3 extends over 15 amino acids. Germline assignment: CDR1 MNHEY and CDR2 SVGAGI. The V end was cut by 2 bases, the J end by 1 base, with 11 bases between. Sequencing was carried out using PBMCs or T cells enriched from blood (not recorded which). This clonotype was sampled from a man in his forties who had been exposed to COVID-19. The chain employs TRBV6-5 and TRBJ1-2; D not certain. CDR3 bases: TGTGCCAGCAGTTACCCCGCCACGGTTAACTATGGCTACACCTTC. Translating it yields CASSYPATVNYGYTF.